Following are 13 T cell receptor beta chains from one sample sequenced in a study of blood T cell repertoires in COVID-19. The method was immunoSEQ multiplex PCR; TCRdb's version includes in-frame clones alone and lacks a portion of them. The sample records 300,000 or so clones, roughly 90% being singletons. The specimen sequenced was PBMCs or T cells enriched from blood (not recorded which). The receptor source for this set is a man aged 60 to 69 who had recovered from COVID-19.

The CDR3 reads CASSLDRLRNTEAFF. DNA of the CDR3: TGCGCCAGCAGCCTGGACAGGCTTCGGAACACTGAAGCTTTCTTT. The chain carries TRBV5-1 and TRBJ1-1, with 7 bases that match TRBD1. The CDR3 covers 15 residues. Germline loops: CDR1 SGHRS, CDR2 YFSETQ. V trimming: 4 bases; J trimming: 1 base; junction bases outside the gene matches: 7.

This clone occurred a few times. The chain has TRBV10-2 and TRBJ2-7, with D maybe TRBD1 (6 bases). Trimming cost V 6 bases and J 4 bases, with 13 bases left between them. From germline, CDR1 is WSHSY and CDR2 SAAADI. The CDR3 length is 13 residues. The CDR3 loop is CASRTNTGYEQYF. The CDR3, as DNA: TGCGCCAGCAGAACTAATACAGGGTACGAGCAGTACTTC.

The chain couples TRBV21-1 to TRBJ2-3; whether TRBD1, the table's D call, matches the DNA was not checked. TRBV21-1 is classified as a pseudogene. The CDR3 has 16 amino acids. This CDR3 reads CASSKEQGVCTDTQYF. The DNA for the CDR3 is TGTGCCAGCAGCAAAGAACAGGGGGTTTGCACAGATACGCAGTATTTT.

The chain has TRBV9 and TRBJ2-1, with 11 bases matching TRBD2. Germline V gene data show CDR1 as SGDLS and CDR2 as YYNGEE. V was clipped by 2 bases and J by 8 bases; unmatched bases: 6. The CDR3 has 15 residues. This CDR3 is CASSVSGGEYDEQFF. DNA for the CDR3: TGTGCCAGCAGCGTTAGCGGGGGGGAGTACGATGAGCAGTTCTTC.

This chain uses TRBV12-3 or TRBV12-4 with TRBJ1-6; 8 positions match TRBD1. The CDR3 loop spans 13 amino acids. Trimming at V came to 6 bases and at J to 9 bases, leaving 4 bases not matched to a gene. The CDR3 protein is CASRKQGGSPLHF. The CDR3 DNA reads as TGTGCCAGCAGGAAACAGGGGGGTTCACCCCTCCACTTT.

For this clone: This CDR3 is also generated by other DNA sequences in the sample. The chain carries TRBV9 and TRBJ1-1, with D possibly TRBD1 on 6 matching bases. Per the germline V gene, CDR1 is SGDLS and CDR2 is YYNGEE. Trimming removed 3 bases from V and 5 bases from J, with 11 bases in between. The CDR3 consists of 13 residues. CDR3 DNA sequence: TGTGCCAGCAGCGGTACAGGGTTTACTGAAGCTTTCTTT. It encodes CASSGTGFTEAFF. Variable domain in full (rest from reference TRBV9 and TRBJ1-1): DSGVTQTPKHLITATGQRVTLRCSPRSGDLSVYWYQQSLDQGLQFLIQYYNGEERAKGNILERFSAQQFPDLHSELNLSSLELGDSALYFCASSGTGFTEAFFGQGTRLTVV.

This clone has only a few counts. The genes are TRBV6-6 and TRBJ2-7, with TRBD2 identical over 12 bases. The length of the CDR3 is 19 residues. Germline V gives CDR1 MNHNY, CDR2 SVGAGI (reference sequence). J lost 4 bases, V lost 5 bases, and 18 bases had no gene match. For the CDR3, the DNA is TGTGCCAGCAGTCCGAAAGGGGGACTAGCGGGCCGGGACCTATACGAGCAGTACTTC. Encoded protein: CASSPKGGLAGRDLYEQYF.

The rearrangement links TRBV18 to TRBJ1-5; perhaps TRBD1 as D (5 bases). CDR1 is KGHSH, CDR2 LQKENI, per germline. With 5 bases removed from V and 5 bases from J, the gap between germline ends came to 10 bases. This CDR3 region has 13 residues. As DNA, the CDR3 is TGTGCCAGCTCATCAGGGTTTGATCAGCCCCAGCATTTT. It specifies CASSSGFDQPQHF.

V gene TRBV19 combines with J gene TRBJ2-7, with 10 bases lining up with TRBD1. Per the germline V gene, CDR1 is LNHDA and CDR2 is SQIVND (reference sequence). This CDR3 is built from 16 residues. With V trimmed by 7 bases and J by 2 bases, 11 bases remained unmatched. CDR3 residues: CASNCDDRGLTYEQYF. CDR3 DNA sequence: TGTGCCAGTAACTGTGATGACAGGGGGCTAACCTACGAGCAGTACTTC.

This clone has just one count. The chain couples TRBV6-2 or TRBV6-3 to TRBJ2-7; D may be TRBD1 (5 bases). The germline gives CDR1 MNHEY, CDR2 SVGEGT. The CDR3 loop spans 15 amino acids. V lost 5 bases and J 1 base, leaving 15 bases between the germline ends. The CDR3 loop is CASSKQGVRSYEQYF. CDR3 bases: TGTGCCAGCAGTAAGCAAGGGGTGCGGTCCTACGAGCAGTACTTC.

The chain has TRBV7-9 and TRBJ2-3; perhaps TRBD1 as D (6 bases). Trimming stripped 5 bases from V and 1 base from J, with 10 bases between. In germline, CDR1 is SEHNR, CDR2 FQNEAQ (reference sequence). The CDR3 is 14 residues long. The CDR3 DNA is TGTGCCAGCAGCCCAGGGGTGGGCACAGATACGCAGTATTTT. It yields the protein CASSPGVGTDTQYF.

The V and J genes are TRBV6-6 and TRBJ1-1; possible D gene TRBD1, 5 bases. V dropped 7 bases and J dropped 7 bases, with 10 bases sitting between them. This CDR3 has 11 residues. Germline V gene lookup returns CDR1 MNHNY and CDR2 SVGAGI (reference sequence). CDR3 coding DNA: TGTGCCAGCACCACAGGTGGTGAAGCTTTCTTT. Encoded protein: CASTTGGEAFF.

This clone was recorded once. The chain links TRBV19 to TRBJ2-1; 13 bases align to TRBD2. V gave up 11 bases and J gave up 6 bases; unmatched junction bases: 13. Germline V gives CDR1 LNHDA, CDR2 SQIVND (reference sequence). The CDR3 covers 16 residues. CDR3 DNA sequence: TGTGCCGCTTCGGGTCGGACTAGCGGGAGTGGCAATGAGCAGTTCTTC. This encodes CAASGRTSGSGNEQFF.